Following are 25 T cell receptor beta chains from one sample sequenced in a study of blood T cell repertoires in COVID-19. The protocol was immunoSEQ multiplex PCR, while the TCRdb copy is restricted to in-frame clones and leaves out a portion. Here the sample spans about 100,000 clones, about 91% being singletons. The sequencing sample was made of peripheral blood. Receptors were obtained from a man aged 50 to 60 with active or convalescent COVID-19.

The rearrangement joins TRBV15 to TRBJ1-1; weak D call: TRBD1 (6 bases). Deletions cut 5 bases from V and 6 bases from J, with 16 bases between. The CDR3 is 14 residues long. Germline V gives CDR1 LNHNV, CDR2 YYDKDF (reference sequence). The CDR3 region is CATSPRGERSEAFF. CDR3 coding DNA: TGTGCCACCAGCCCCAGGGGTGAGAGGTCTGAAGCTTTCTTT.

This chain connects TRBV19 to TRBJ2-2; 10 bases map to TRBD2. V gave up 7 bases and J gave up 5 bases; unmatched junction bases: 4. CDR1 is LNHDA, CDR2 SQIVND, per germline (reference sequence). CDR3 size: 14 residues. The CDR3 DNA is TGTGCCAGTATCGGGACTAGCGCGACCGGGGAGCTGTTTTTT. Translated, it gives CASIGTSATGELFF.

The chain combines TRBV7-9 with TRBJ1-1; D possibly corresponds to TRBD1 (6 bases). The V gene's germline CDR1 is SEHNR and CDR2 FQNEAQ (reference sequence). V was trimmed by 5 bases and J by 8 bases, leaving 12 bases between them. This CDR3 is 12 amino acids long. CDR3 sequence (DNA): TGTGCCAGCAGCCTGGGACACCCAGAAGCTTTCTTT. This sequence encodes CASSLGHPEAFF.

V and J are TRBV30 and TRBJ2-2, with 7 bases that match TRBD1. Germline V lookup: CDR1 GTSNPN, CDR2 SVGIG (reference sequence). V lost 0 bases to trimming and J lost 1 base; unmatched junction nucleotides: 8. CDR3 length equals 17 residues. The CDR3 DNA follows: TGTGCCTGGAGTGTACCCTGGGACAGCAAGAACACCGGGGAGCTGTTTTTT. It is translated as CAWSVPWDSKNTGELFF.

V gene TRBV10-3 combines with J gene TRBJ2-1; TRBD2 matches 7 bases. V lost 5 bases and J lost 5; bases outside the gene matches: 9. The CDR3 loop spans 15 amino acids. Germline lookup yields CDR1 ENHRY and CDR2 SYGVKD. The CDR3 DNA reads TGTGCCATCAGTCCCTCCCAGCGGGACCACAATGAGCAGTTCTTC. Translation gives CAISPSQRDHNEQFF.

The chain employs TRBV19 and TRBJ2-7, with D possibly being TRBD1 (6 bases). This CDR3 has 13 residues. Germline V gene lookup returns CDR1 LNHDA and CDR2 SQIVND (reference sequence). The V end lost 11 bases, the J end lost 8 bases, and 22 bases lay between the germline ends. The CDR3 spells CARQTGLIKKQYF. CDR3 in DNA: TGTGCCCGTCAGACAGGTTTAATAAAGAAGCAGTACTTC.

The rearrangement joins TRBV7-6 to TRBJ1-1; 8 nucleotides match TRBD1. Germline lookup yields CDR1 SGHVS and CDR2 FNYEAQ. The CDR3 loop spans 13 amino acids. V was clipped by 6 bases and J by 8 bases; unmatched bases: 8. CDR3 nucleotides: TGTGCCAGCAGGGACAGGGCGTTTGGGGAAGCTTTCTTT. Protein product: CASRDRAFGEAFF.

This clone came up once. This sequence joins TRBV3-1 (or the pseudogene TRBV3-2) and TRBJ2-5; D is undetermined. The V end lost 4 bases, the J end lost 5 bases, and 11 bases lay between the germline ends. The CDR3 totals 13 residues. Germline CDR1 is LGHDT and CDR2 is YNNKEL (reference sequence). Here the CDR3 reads CASSRWVGETQYF. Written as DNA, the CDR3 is TGTGCCAGCAGCCGCTGGGTCGGGGAGACCCAGTACTTC.

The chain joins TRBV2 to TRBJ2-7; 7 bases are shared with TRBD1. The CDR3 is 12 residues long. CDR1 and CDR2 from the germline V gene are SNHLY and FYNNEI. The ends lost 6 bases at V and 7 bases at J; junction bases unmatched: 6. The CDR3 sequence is CASSTGVGEQYF. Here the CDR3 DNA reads TGTGCCAGCAGCACAGGGGTGGGAGAGCAGTACTTC.

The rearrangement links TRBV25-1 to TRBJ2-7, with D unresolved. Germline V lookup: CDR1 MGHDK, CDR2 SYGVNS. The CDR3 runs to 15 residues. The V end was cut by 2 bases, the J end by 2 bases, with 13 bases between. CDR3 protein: CASSERKIYTYEQYF. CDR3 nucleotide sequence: TGTGCCAGCAGTGAAAGAAAGATATACACCTACGAGCAGTACTTC.

The CDR3 DNA sequence: TGCGCCAGCAGTGAGGTACTAGCGGGCCTCAATGAGCAGTTCTTC. Translation: CASSEVLAGLNEQFF. V usage is TRBV10-1 and J usage is TRBJ2-1; 9 nucleotides align to TRBD2. Germline-derived CDR1 and CDR2 are WNHNN and SYGVQD (reference sequence). The trim removed 2 bases at V and 6 bases at J, leaving 5 bases unmatched. The CDR3 has 15 residues.

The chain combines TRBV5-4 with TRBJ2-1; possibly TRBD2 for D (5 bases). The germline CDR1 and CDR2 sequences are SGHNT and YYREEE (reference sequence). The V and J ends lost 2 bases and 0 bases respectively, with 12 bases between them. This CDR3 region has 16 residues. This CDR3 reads CASSLGGGNSYNEQFF. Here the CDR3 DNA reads TGTGCCAGCAGCTTAGGCGGAGGTAACTCCTACAATGAGCAGTTCTTC.

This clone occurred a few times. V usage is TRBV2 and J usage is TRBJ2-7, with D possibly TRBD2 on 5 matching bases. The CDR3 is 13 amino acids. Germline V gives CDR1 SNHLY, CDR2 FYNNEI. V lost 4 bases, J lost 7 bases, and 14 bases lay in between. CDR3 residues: CASSGSSGREQYF. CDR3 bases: TGTGCCAGCAGTGGATCAAGCGGTCGTGAGCAGTACTTC. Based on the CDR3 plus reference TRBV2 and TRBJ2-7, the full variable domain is EPEVTQTPSHQVTQMGQEVILRCVPISNHLYFYWYRQILGQKVEFLVSFYNNEISEKSEIFDDQFSVERPDGSNFTLKIRSTKLEDSAMYFCASSGSSGREQYFGPGTRLTVT.

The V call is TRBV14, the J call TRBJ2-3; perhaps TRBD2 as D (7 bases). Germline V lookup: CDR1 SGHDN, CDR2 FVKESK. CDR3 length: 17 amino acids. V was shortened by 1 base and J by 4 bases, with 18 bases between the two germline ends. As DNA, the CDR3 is TGTGCCAGCAGCCAAGTCGGGGGGCTGGTTGGTGCAGATACGCAGTATTTT. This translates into CASSQVGGLVGADTQYF.

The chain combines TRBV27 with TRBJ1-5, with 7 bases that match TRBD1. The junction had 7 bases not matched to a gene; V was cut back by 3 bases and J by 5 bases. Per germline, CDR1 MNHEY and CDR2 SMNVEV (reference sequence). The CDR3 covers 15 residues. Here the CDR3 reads CASSFHGQADQPQHF. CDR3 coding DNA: TGTGCCAGCAGTTTCCACGGACAGGCGGATCAGCCCCAGCATTTT.

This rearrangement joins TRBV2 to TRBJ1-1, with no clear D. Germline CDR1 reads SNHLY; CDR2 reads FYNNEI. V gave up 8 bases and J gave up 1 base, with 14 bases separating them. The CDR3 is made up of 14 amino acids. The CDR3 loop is CASVDGVGNTEAFF. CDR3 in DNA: TGTGCCAGCGTCGACGGGGTTGGGAACACTGAAGCTTTCTTT.

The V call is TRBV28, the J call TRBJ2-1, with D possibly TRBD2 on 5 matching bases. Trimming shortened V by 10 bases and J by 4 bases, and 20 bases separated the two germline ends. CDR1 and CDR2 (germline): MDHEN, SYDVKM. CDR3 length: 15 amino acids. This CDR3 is CATWPQRSLYNEQFF. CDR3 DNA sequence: TGTGCCACCTGGCCCCAGCGGTCTCTGTACAATGAGCAGTTCTTC.

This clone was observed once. The CDR3 DNA follows: TGCGCCAGCAGCCAAGTACATCCAGGGGGCAAGGGCTACACCTTC. Translated: CASSQVHPGGKGYTF. This chain links TRBV4-1 with TRBJ1-2; 8 bases map to TRBD1. V dropped 1 base and J dropped 8; count of bases not matched to a gene: 9. CDR1 and CDR2 from the germline V gene are MGHRA and YSYEKL. The CDR3 loop spans 15 amino acids.

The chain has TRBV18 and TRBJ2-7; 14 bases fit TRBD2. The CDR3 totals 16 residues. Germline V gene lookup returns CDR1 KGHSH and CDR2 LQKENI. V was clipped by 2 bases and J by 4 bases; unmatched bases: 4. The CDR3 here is CASSPETSGRGYEQYF. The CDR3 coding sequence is TGTGCCAGCTCACCAGAGACTAGCGGGAGGGGGTACGAGCAGTACTTC.

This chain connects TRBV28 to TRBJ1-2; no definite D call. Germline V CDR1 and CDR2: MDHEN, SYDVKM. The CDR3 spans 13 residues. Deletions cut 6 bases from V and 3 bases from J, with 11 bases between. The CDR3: CASSQPQDYGYTF. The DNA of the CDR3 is TGTGCCAGCAGCCAACCACAAGACTATGGCTACACCTTC.

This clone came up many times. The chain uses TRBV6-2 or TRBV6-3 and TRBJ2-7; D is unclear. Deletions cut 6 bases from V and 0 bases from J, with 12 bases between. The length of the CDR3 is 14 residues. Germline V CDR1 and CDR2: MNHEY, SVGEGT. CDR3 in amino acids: CASSPDTTSYEQYF. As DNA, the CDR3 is TGTGCCAGCAGCCCCGACACAACCTCCTACGAGCAGTACTTC.

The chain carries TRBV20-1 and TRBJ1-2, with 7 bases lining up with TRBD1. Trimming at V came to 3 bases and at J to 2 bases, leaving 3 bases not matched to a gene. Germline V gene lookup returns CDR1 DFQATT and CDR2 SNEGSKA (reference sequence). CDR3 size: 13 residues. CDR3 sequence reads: CSASQGQNYGYTF. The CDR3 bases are TGCAGTGCTAGTCAGGGACAGAACTATGGCTACACCTTC.

The CDR3 protein is CASSPYPGHLYGYTF. The CDR3 DNA reads TGTGCCAGCTCACCATATCCGGGACACCTCTATGGCTACACCTTC. The chain uses TRBV18 and TRBJ1-2, with TRBD1 as a possible D gene (6 bases). CDR3 length: 15 amino acids. Germline CDR1 and CDR2: KGHSH and LQKENI. Trimming cost V 2 bases and J 4 bases, with 14 bases left between them.

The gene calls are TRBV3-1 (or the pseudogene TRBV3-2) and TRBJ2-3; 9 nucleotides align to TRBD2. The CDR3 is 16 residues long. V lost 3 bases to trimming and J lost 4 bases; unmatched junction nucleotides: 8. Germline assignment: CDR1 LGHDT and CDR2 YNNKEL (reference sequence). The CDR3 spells CASSQNSPSGADTQYF. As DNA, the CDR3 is TGTGCCAGCAGCCAGAACTCACCTAGCGGGGCAGATACGCAGTATTTT.

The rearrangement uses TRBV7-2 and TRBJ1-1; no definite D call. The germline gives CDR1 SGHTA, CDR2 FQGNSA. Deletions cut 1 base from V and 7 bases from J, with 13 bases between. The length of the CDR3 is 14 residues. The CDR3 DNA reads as TGTGCCAGCAGCTTAGACTGGGCACAACTTGAAGCTTTCTTT. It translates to CASSLDWAQLEAFF.